Each of the 26 T cell receptor beta chains below was sequenced from the same sample in a study. TCRdb passed the RT-PCR reads through MiXCR, listing each CDR3 protein once. The data show 550,000 to 750,000 distinct CDR3 sequences, 13% to 15% seen once. The sequenced sample was memory CD4+ T cells from blood. These receptors all come from a female donor in good health, serving as a healthy control.

This clonotype showed up just a few times. The V gene is TRBV28, the J gene TRBJ1-1; D unresolved. This CDR3 is built from 12 residues. Germline lookup yields CDR1 MDHEN and CDR2 SYDVKM. The V end was cut by 2 bases, the J end by 5 bases, with 6 bases between. The CDR3 DNA sequence: TGTGCCAGCAGTTTACCGACTACTGAAGCTTTCTTT. Translation: CASSLPTTEAFF.

The chain recombines TRBV11-2 with TRBJ1-3, with a weak D call TRBD1 (6 bases). CDR3 length: 16 amino acids. V dropped 5 bases and J dropped 3 bases, with 17 bases sitting between them. Germline V CDR1 and CDR2: SGHAT, FQNNGV. For the CDR3, the DNA is TGTGCCAGCAGCGCCCAACAGGGTGTTGTTGGAAACACCATATATTTT. Its protein product is CASSAQQGVVGNTIYF.

This clonotype came up a few times. The rearrangement joins TRBV4-1 to TRBJ2-5, with 9 bases that match TRBD2. Germline lookup yields CDR1 MGHRA and CDR2 YSYEKL. This CDR3 spans 17 amino acids. The V and J ends lost 4 bases and 4 bases, in that order; junction bases with no gene match: 13. In DNA, the CDR3 is TGCGCCAGCAGCCGCGCTCGGAGCGGGAGGAAGGCAGAGACCCAGTACTTC. Its translation: CASSRARSGRKAETQYF.

The chain recombines TRBV12-3 or TRBV12-4 with TRBJ2-3; the D gene is possibly TRBD2 (5 bases). V was trimmed by 8 bases and J by 2 bases, leaving 20 bases between them. This CDR3 region has 16 residues. The CDR3 reads CASSPGGGRVTDTQYF. The CDR3, as DNA: TGTGCCAGCTCCCCCGGAGGCGGAAGGGTCACAGATACGCAGTATTTT.

This clonotype was detected many times. The genes are TRBV12-3 or TRBV12-4 and TRBJ2-1; D is perhaps TRBD1 (5 bases). The CDR3 contains 13 residues. Trimming removed 7 bases at V and 6 bases at J, with 13 bases between. This CDR3 is CASIQAGANEQFF. Written as DNA, the CDR3 is TGTGCCAGCATCCAAGCTGGGGCCAATGAGCAGTTCTTC.

The gene calls are TRBV6-2 or TRBV6-3 and TRBJ1-5; unclear D gene. CDR1 and CDR2 from the germline V gene are MNHEY and SVGEGT. Trimming removed 0 bases from V and 0 bases from J, with 21 bases in between. CDR3 length equals 20 residues. This chain's CDR3 is CASSYSSRPGEASSNQPQHF. CDR3 in DNA: TGTGCCAGCAGTTACTCCAGTCGCCCGGGCGAAGCGAGTAGCAATCAGCCCCAGCATTTT.

This chain connects TRBV25-1 to TRBJ1-4, with D possibly matching TRBD1 (6 bases). Looked up from germline, CDR1 is MGHDK and CDR2 is SYGVNS. The length of the CDR3 is 15 residues. The V and J ends lost 5 bases and 4 bases respectively, with 14 bases between them. The CDR3 nucleotides read TGTGCCAGCAGTACCCGACAGGCCATTAATGAAAAACTGTTTTTT. It translates to CASSTRQAINEKLFF.

The CDR3 bases are TGCGCCAGCAGCCAAGACTACGGGACAGCTCAGTTCTTC. This sequence encodes CASSQDYGTAQFF. V gene TRBV4-1 combines with J gene TRBJ2-1; TRBD1 agrees at 7 bases. Trimming removed 0 bases from V and 13 bases from J; junction bases left unmatched: 6. The CDR3 consists of 13 residues. Germline CDR1 reads MGHRA; CDR2 reads YSYEKL.

This clonotype was recorded at least ten times. V usage is TRBV7-3 and J usage is TRBJ2-2; D is unresolved. V was trimmed by 8 bases and J by 0 bases, leaving 10 bases between them. The CDR3 covers 14 residues. CDR1 is SGHTA, CDR2 FQGTGA, per germline. The CDR3 DNA sequence: TGTGCCAGCGGCCCAGTCACGAACACCGGGGAGCTGTTTTTT. This sequence encodes CASGPVTNTGELFF.

In this sample, this clonotype turned up a few times. V is TRBV10-3 and J is TRBJ2-7, with TRBD2 as a possible D gene (6 bases). V dropped 6 bases and J dropped 3 bases, with 12 bases sitting between them. The CDR3 covers 13 residues. Germline V lookup: CDR1 ENHRY, CDR2 SYGVKD. The CDR3 is CAISTGTLYEQYF. Written as DNA, the CDR3 is TGTGCCATCAGCACCGGGACTCTCTACGAGCAGTACTTC.

This clonotype was found many times. The chain uses TRBV5-1 and TRBJ2-2; D gene unclear. Germline lookup yields CDR1 SGHRS and CDR2 YFSETQ. The V end lost 1 base, the J end lost 6 bases, and 16 bases lay between the germline ends. CDR3 length equals 16 residues. CDR3 sequence reads: CASSLRFDEFSGELFF. DNA for the CDR3: TGCGCCAGCAGCTTGCGTTTCGACGAGTTTTCCGGGGAGCTGTTTTTT.

In this sample, this clonotype turned up once. The chain recombines TRBV2 with TRBJ2-3; TRBD2 aligns across 8 bases. After removal of 4 bases from V and 3 bases from J, the junction contained 6 bases not matched to a gene. Germline CDR1 reads SNHLY; CDR2 reads FYNNEI. This CDR3 contains 15 residues. CDR3 region: CASSATSEGTDTQYF. The CDR3, as DNA: TGTGCCAGCAGTGCGACTAGCGAGGGAACAGATACGCAGTATTTT. The entire variable domain, with the rest obtained from reference TRBV2 and TRBJ2-3, is as follows: EPEVTQTPSHQVTQMGQEVILRCVPISNHLYFYWYRQILGQKVEFLVSFYNNEISEKSEIFDDQFSVERPDGSNFTLKIRSTKLEDSAMYFCASSATSEGTDTQYFGPGTRLTVL.

The V and J genes are TRBV20-1 and TRBJ1-4; tentative D call: TRBD1 (6 bases). This CDR3 spans 13 amino acids. The V end was cut by 3 bases, the J end by 8 bases, with 13 bases between. CDR1 is DFQATT, CDR2 SNEGSKA, per germline (reference sequence). The CDR3 loop is CSARDRQSEKLFF. CDR3 sequence (DNA): TGCAGTGCTAGGGACAGACAAAGCGAAAAACTGTTTTTT.

This clonotype occurred many times. V and J are TRBV12-3 or TRBV12-4 and TRBJ2-6; TRBD1 might be the D (6 bases). The CDR3 is made up of 15 amino acids. V was clipped by 6 bases and J by 1 base, with 10 bases between them. CDR3 sequence (DNA): TGTGCCAGCAGCCTCAGGGGTTCTGGGGCCAACGTCCTGACTTTC. Amino acid sequence: CASSLRGSGANVLTF.

This clonotype was counted at least ten times. V is TRBV12-3 or TRBV12-4 and J is TRBJ2-5; a weak D match, TRBD1 (6 bases). This CDR3 is 14 amino acids long. Trimming removed 1 base at V and 3 bases at J, with 9 bases between. The CDR3 is CASSLGAGEETQYF. CDR3 nucleotides: TGTGCCAGCAGTTTAGGAGCAGGGGAAGAGACCCAGTACTTC.

In this sample, this clonotype turned up a few times. The chain is built from TRBV5-1 and TRBJ2-2, with a possible D match to TRBD2 (6 bases). Germline V gene data show CDR1 as SGHRS and CDR2 as YFSETQ. The CDR3 is made up of 18 amino acids. The ends were cut back, 0 bases at V and 0 bases at J, with 15 bases in the middle. The CDR3 coding sequence is TGCGCCAGCAGCTTGGCCGGGACTTCCAAAACGAACACCGGGGAGCTGTTTTTT. This codes for CASSLAGTSKTNTGELFF.

This sequence joins TRBV7-2 and TRBJ1-6; D is ambiguous. The CDR3 spans 14 residues. Trimming cost V 1 base and J 12 bases, with 13 bases left between them. CDR1 is SGHTA and CDR2 is FQGNSA in the germline V gene. In DNA, the CDR3 is TGTGCCAGCAGCTTAGTGCAGGAATTAGGACCCCTCCACTTT. Encoded protein: CASSLVQELGPLHF.

This clonotype was detected only a few times. V gene TRBV6-5 combines with J gene TRBJ1-3; no clear D gene. Germline CDR1 MNHEY, CDR2 SVGAGI. The CDR3 consists of 14 residues. V gave up 6 bases and J gave up 7 bases, with 16 bases separating them. The CDR3 loop is CASREAGSRNTIYF. In DNA form, the CDR3 reads TGTGCCAGCAGGGAGGCTGGCTCCCGGAACACCATATATTTT.

This chain joins TRBV7-2 and TRBJ1-2, with TRBD1 as a possible D gene (5 bases). Germline CDR1 and CDR2: SGHTA and FQGNSA. V lost 6 bases and J lost 7, with 18 bases in between. This CDR3 has 14 amino acids. The CDR3 sequence: CASSRGTADLGYTF. The CDR3 nucleotides read TGTGCCAGCAGTCGAGGGACGGCAGACCTTGGCTACACCTTC.

V usage is TRBV19 and J usage is TRBJ2-3, with D perhaps TRBD1 (5 bases). The CDR3 extends over 14 amino acids. Germline values: CDR1 LNHDA, CDR2 SQIVND (reference sequence). V was trimmed by 5 bases and J by 6 bases, leaving 15 bases between them. The CDR3 spells CASSQTTEPDTQYF. The CDR3 region has the DNA TGTGCCAGTAGTCAGACGACAGAGCCCGATACGCAGTATTTT.

The table lists this clonotype with many counts. This rearrangement joins TRBV20-1 to TRBJ1-1, with 8 bases that match TRBD1. Germline-derived CDR1 and CDR2 are DFQATT and SNEGSKA (reference sequence). After removal of 0 bases from V and 8 bases from J, the junction contained 11 bases not matched to a gene. The CDR3 runs 15 residues. This chain's CDR3 is CSARDPSGQGLEAFF. The CDR3 coding sequence is TGCAGTGCTAGAGATCCCAGCGGACAGGGCTTAGAAGCTTTCTTT.

J is TRBJ2-1 and V is TRBV15; 12 positions agree with TRBD2. CDR3 length equals 19 residues. Germline loops: CDR1 LNHNV, CDR2 YYDKDF (reference sequence). The V gene end was trimmed by 0 bases and the J gene end by 4 bases; junction bases not matched to a gene: 10. CDR3 in amino acids: CATSRDLASGGARYNEQFF. Written as DNA, the CDR3 is TGTGCCACCAGCAGAGATTTGGCTAGCGGGGGGGCCCGGTACAATGAGCAGTTCTTC.

V and J are TRBV6-1 and TRBJ1-1, with a possible D match to TRBD1 (5 bases). The V end lost 2 bases, the J end lost 4 bases, and 14 bases lay between the germline ends. Germline lookup yields CDR1 MNHNS and CDR2 SASEGT. There are 15 residues in the CDR3. The CDR3 DNA sequence: TGTGCCAGCAGTGAACATGGAGGGGAAGGCACTGAAGCTTTCTTT. It translates to CASSEHGGEGTEAFF.

This clonotype was observed a handful of times. This rearrangement joins TRBV5-1 to TRBJ1-5, with D possibly TRBD1 on 5 matching bases. Trimming pared 3 bases from V and 7 bases from J, leaving 17 bases between. Germline CDR1 reads SGHRS; CDR2 reads YFSETQ. The length of the CDR3 is 15 residues. The CDR3 region has the DNA TGCGCCAGCAGCTCCGGGACGGCCCAGGGACAGCCCCAGCATTTT. It is translated as CASSSGTAQGQPQHF.

There are many counts of this clonotype. The V call is TRBV29-1, the J call TRBJ2-5; 9 nucleotides agree with TRBD2. The CDR3 is made up of 15 amino acids. Germline assignment: CDR1 SQVTM and CDR2 ANQGSEA. With 4 bases clipped from V and 4 bases from J, the junction kept 10 bases outside the gene matches. The CDR3 spells CSVVRSGGRAETQYF. DNA of the CDR3: TGCAGCGTTGTGAGGTCGGGCGGGAGGGCAGAGACCCAGTACTTC.

This clonotype was picked up a small number of times. The chain is built from TRBV7-2 and TRBJ1-4; TRBD1 matches at 7 bases. Germline-derived CDR1 and CDR2 are SGHTA and FQGNSA. V was pared by 5 bases and J by 8 bases, with 11 bases of the junction left unmatched. The CDR3 has 15 amino acids. As DNA, the CDR3 is TGTGCCAGCAGCCCATCGAAGACAGGGAACGAAAAACTGTTTTTT. Protein: CASSPSKTGNEKLFF.